A few counts support the clone carrying this T cell receptor beta chain. This sample was taken from a study of cytomegalovirus exposure and HLA in healthy donors. The CDR3 runs to 15 residues. Trimming took 1 base from V and 3 from J; bases not matched to a gene: 2. The germline gives CDR1 SGHKS, CDR2 YYEKEE (reference sequence). PCR primers comprised 60 Vbeta and 13 Jbeta primers. Assay used: immunoSEQ multiplex PCR; TCRdb lists only in-frame clones, some missing. The sample has 130,000 to 150,000 clones, roughly four fifths seen once. The rearrangement joins TRBV5-5 to TRBJ2-2, with 8 bases aligning to TRBD2. Sequencing was done on a sample of PBMCs. The source of this sequence is a man aged 35 to 55 in good health and CMV-seropositive. CDR3: CASSLSGGYTGELFF. The CDR3 DNA is TGTGCCAGCAGCTTGAGCGGGGGATACACCGGGGAGCTGTTTTTT. Looking up the rest from reference TRBV5-5 and TRBJ2-2 gives the full variable domain: DAGVTQSPTHLIKTRGQQVTLRCSPISGHKSVSWYQQVLGQGPQFIFQYYEKEERGRGNFPDRFSARQFPNYSSELNVNALLLGDSALYLCASSLSGGYTGELFFGEGSRLTVL.